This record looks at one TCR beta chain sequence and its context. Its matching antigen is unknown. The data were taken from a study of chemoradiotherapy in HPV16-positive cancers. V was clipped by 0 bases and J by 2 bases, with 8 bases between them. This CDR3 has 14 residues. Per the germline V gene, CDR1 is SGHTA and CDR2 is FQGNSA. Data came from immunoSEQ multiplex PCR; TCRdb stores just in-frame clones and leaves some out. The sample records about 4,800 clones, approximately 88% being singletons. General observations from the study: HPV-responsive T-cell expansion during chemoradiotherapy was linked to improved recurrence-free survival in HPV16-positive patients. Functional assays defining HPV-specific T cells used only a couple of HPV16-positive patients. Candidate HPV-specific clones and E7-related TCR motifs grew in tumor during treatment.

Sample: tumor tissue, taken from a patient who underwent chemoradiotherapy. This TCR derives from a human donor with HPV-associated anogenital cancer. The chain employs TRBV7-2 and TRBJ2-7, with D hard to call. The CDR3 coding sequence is TGTGCCAGCAGCTTAGCGCCCCTAGCCTACGAGCAGTACTTC. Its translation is CASSLAPLAYEQYF.